The 24 T cell receptor beta chains in this list originate from one sample, sequenced in a study of T cells in Graves' hyperthyroidism and ophthalmopathy. Authors of the study amplified TCR beta CDR3 regions from RNA transcripts. The HTBI primer set drove a first-round RT-PCR of the TCR CDR3. Using its own MiXCR run on the multiplex PCR reads, TCRdb lists one record per CDR3 protein. The sample shows fewer than 900,000 distinct CDR3 sequences, around 20% of them seen only once. What was sequenced was blood. The receptors were gathered from a woman aged 45 to 65 with Graves' hyperthyroidism that later progressed to Graves' ophthalmopathy.

This clonotype was detected only a few times. The V call is TRBV7-9, the J call TRBJ1-1; TRBD1 matches at 7 bases. Looked up from germline, CDR1 is SEHNR and CDR2 is FQNEAQ (reference sequence). J gave up 0 bases and V 6 bases, and 7 bases lay outside the gene matches. This CDR3 region has 15 residues. In nucleotides, the CDR3 is TGTGCCAGCAGTTCGGACAGGAGGCTGAACACTGAAGCTTTCTTT. As protein: CASSSDRRLNTEAFF.

The rearrangement joins TRBV27 to TRBJ2-7, with D maybe TRBD1 (6 bases). The CDR3 length is 12 residues. Germline V gives CDR1 MNHEY, CDR2 SMNVEV (reference sequence). V lost 5 bases to trimming and J lost 7 bases, with 12 bases between them. CDR3 sequence: CASSETGWEQYF. CDR3 DNA sequence: TGTGCCAGCAGTGAAACAGGGTGGGAGCAGTACTTC.

This clonotype was detected a few times. For the CDR3, the DNA is TGCAGCGTTGAAGACAGGCAAGAGACCCAGTACTTC. It encodes CSVEDRQETQYF. The rearrangement uses TRBV29-1 and TRBJ2-5; no definite D call. The V end lost 0 bases, the J end lost 2 bases, and 4 bases lay between the germline ends. CDR1 is SQVTM, CDR2 ANQGSEA, per germline. CDR3 size: 12 residues. The full variable domain, rest sourced from reference TRBV29-1 and TRBJ2-5, is SAVISQKPSRDICQRGTSLTIQCQVDSQVTMMFWYRQQPGQSLTLIATANQGSEATYESGFVIDKFPISRPNLTFSTLTVSNMSPEDSSIYLCSVEDRQETQYFGPGTRLLVL.

The chain combines TRBV6-1 with TRBJ1-2, with D unclear. The CDR3 is 14 residues long. V was pared by 0 bases and J by 4 bases, with 9 bases between. Germline V CDR1 and CDR2: MNHNS, SASEGT. This CDR3 reads CASSEAFLAYGYTF. CDR3 coding DNA: TGTGCCAGCAGTGAAGCTTTTTTAGCCTATGGCTACACCTTC.

The chain joins TRBV10-3 to TRBJ2-7; 8 bases align to TRBD1. The V gene's germline CDR1 is ENHRY and CDR2 SYGVKD. The CDR3 is made up of 14 amino acids. Trimming took 8 bases from V and 3 from J; bases not matched to a gene: 9. CDR3 nucleotides: TGTGCCATCGTCTCCCCCGACAGGGGCTACGAGCAGTACTTC. Its translation: CAIVSPDRGYEQYF.

V gene TRBV5-5 combines with J gene TRBJ1-5, with D maybe TRBD1 (5 bases). CDR1 and CDR2 from the germline V gene are SGHKS and YYEKEE (reference sequence). Trimming removed 6 bases at V and 0 bases at J, with 13 bases between. CDR3 size: 15 residues. DNA for the CDR3: TGTGCCAGCAACCCGACAGTCTATAGCAATCAGCCCCAGCATTTT. It codes for CASNPTVYSNQPQHF.

Only a few counts were recorded for this clonotype. The chain recombines TRBV6-2 or TRBV6-3 with TRBJ1-2, with D perhaps TRBD1 (5 bases). V lost 0 bases to trimming and J lost 2 bases, with 19 bases between them. This CDR3 comprises 18 residues. Germline CDR1 is MNHEY and CDR2 is SVGEGT. The CDR3 DNA follows: TGTGCCAGCAGTTACTCGAGCCAACGGGGGGAAGGGAACTATGGCTACACCTTC. Protein product: CASSYSSQRGEGNYGYTF.

This chain uses TRBV7-9 with TRBJ1-6, with TRBD1 matching 9 bases. Germline assignment: CDR1 SEHNR and CDR2 FQNEAQ (reference sequence). The junction had 12 bases not matched to a gene; V was cut back by 5 bases and J by 13 bases. The CDR3 extends over 15 amino acids. CDR3 nucleotides: TGTGCCAGCAGCGCGGACAGGGGAACCACTTTGCCCCTCCACTTT. It translates to CASSADRGTTLPLHF.

The J gene is TRBJ2-3, the V gene TRBV4-2, with 8 nucleotides matching TRBD2. Looked up from germline, CDR1 is LGHNA and CDR2 is YNFKEQ. Trimming cost V 2 bases and J 5 bases; bases outside gene matches: 9. The CDR3 is 16 residues long. The CDR3 is CASSQLSGGAIDTQYF. The CDR3 coding sequence is TGTGCCAGCAGCCAATTATCCGGGGGGGCTATAGATACGCAGTATTTT.

In this sample, this clonotype turned up a few times. V gene TRBV6-1 combines with J gene TRBJ1-2, with a weak D call TRBD1 (6 bases). The CDR3 sequence is 13 residues long. Germline lookup yields CDR1 MNHNS and CDR2 SASEGT. Between the trimmed V and J ends, which lost 5 bases and 3 bases, there was a span of 10 bases. The CDR3 coding sequence is TGTGCCAGCAGTCACAGGGTTGACTATGGCTACACCTTC. It yields the protein CASSHRVDYGYTF.

This clonotype was detected only a few times. The V call is TRBV2, the J call TRBJ1-2, with D uncertain. The V gene's germline CDR1 is SNHLY and CDR2 FYNNEI. The CDR3 loop spans 13 amino acids. V lost 3 bases, J lost 7 bases, and 12 bases lay in between. This chain's CDR3 is CASSDVGWGGYTF. Written as DNA, the CDR3 is TGTGCCAGCAGTGATGTAGGTTGGGGTGGCTACACCTTC.

This clonotype was recorded many times. The chain carries TRBV20-1 and TRBJ2-7; 7 positions agree with TRBD1. V shed 5 bases, J shed 0 bases, and the junction held 10 bases outside the gene matches. The CDR3 is made up of 15 amino acids. In germline, CDR1 is DFQATT, CDR2 SNEGSKA (reference sequence). The CDR3 protein is CSALNRDRSSYEQYF. Here the CDR3 DNA reads TGCAGTGCTCTGAACCGGGACAGAAGCTCCTACGAGCAGTACTTC.

This clonotype was recorded many times. The chain carries TRBV27 and TRBJ2-1; 13 nucleotides agree with TRBD2. The trim removed 2 bases at V and 8 bases at J, leaving 6 bases unmatched. This CDR3 spans 16 amino acids. The germline V gene encodes CDR1 MNHEY and CDR2 SMNVEV (reference sequence). Here the CDR3 reads CASSLGTSGVLYEQFF. In DNA form, the CDR3 reads TGTGCCAGCAGTTTAGGGACTAGCGGGGTTCTGTATGAGCAGTTCTTC.

This clonotype was counted ten times or more. The chain is built from TRBV30 and TRBJ1-6; D is unclear. Germline assignment: CDR1 GTSNPN and CDR2 SVGIG (reference sequence). Trimming stripped 1 base from V and 7 bases from J, with 8 bases between. The CDR3 contains 13 residues. The CDR3 region is CAWSDQLNSPLHF. CDR3 nucleotides: TGTGCCTGGAGTGACCAGTTAAATTCACCCCTCCACTTT.

In its sample, this clonotype was seen many times. The chain links TRBV6-1 to TRBJ2-2; 11 bases line up with TRBD1. Trimming took 6 bases from V and 5 from J; bases not matched to a gene: 8. This CDR3 comprises 16 residues. Per germline, CDR1 MNHNS and CDR2 SASEGT. DNA for the CDR3: TGTGCCAGCAGCCACCTCGGACAGGGGGCTACCGGGGAGCTGTTTTTT. It specifies CASSHLGQGATGELFF.

The chain joins TRBV12-3 or TRBV12-4 to TRBJ1-1, with TRBD1 as a possible D gene (5 bases). This CDR3 contains 14 residues. V dropped 5 bases and J dropped 7 bases, with 17 bases sitting between them. CDR3 coding DNA: TGTGCCAGCAGTCCTGGGACGGGGCTCAATGAAGCTTTCTTT. Residues: CASSPGTGLNEAFF.

This sequence joins TRBV9 and TRBJ2-3; tentatively, D is TRBD2 (6 bases). Trimming left V 5 bases short and J 5 bases short, with 21 bases between. The CDR3 contains 16 residues. Germline CDR1 and CDR2: SGDLS and YYNGEE. In DNA, the CDR3 is TGTGCCAGCAGTGAACCCCGGGGCGGGGTAGGAGATACGCAGTATTTT. It yields the protein CASSEPRGGVGDTQYF.

In this sample, this clonotype turned up many times. V usage is TRBV11-2 and J usage is TRBJ2-7; maybe TRBD2 (5 bases). The germline V gene has CDR1 SGHAT and CDR2 FQNNGV. Trimming stripped 6 bases from V and 0 bases from J, with 9 bases between. This CDR3 spans 13 amino acids. CDR3 region: CASRRADSYEQYF. The CDR3 nucleotides are TGTGCCAGCAGGAGGGCAGACTCCTACGAGCAGTACTTC.

Many counts were recorded for this clonotype. The chain links TRBV7-8 to TRBJ2-7; the D is unclear. V gave up 5 bases and J gave up 4 bases, with 12 bases separating them. The V gene's germline CDR1 is SGHVS and CDR2 FQNEAQ. The CDR3 contains 13 residues. This CDR3 reads CASSPPASYEQYF. The CDR3 DNA is TGTGCCAGCAGCCCGCCGGCTTCTTACGAGCAGTACTTC.

The sample holds a few counts of this clonotype. At one end, the junction sequence differs from germline, possibly due to a read error. The chain recombines TRBV2 with TRBJ1-2, with unresolved D. Germline lookup yields CDR1 SNHLY and CDR2 FYNNEI. This CDR3 is 12 amino acids long. CDR3 in DNA: TGTGCCAGCAGTGAAGGCAGCTATAGCTACACCTTC. Protein sequence: CASSEGSYSYTF.

This clonotype turned up a few times. The gene calls are TRBV15 and TRBJ2-7, with D perhaps being TRBD1 or TRBD2 (5 bases each). CDR1 and CDR2 (germline): LNHNV, YYDKDF (reference sequence). Trimming stripped 5 bases from V and 3 bases from J, with 14 bases between. This CDR3 comprises 14 residues. CDR3: CATSAAVGGYEQYF. The CDR3 nucleotides read TGTGCCACCAGCGCCGCCGTTGGGGGCTACGAGCAGTACTTC. Supplemented by reference TRBV15 and TRBJ2-7, the full variable domain reads DAMVIQNPRYQVTQFGKPVTLSCSQTLNHNVMYWYQQKSSQAPKLLFHYYDKDFNNEADTPDNFQSRRPNTSFCFLDIRSPGLGDTAMYLCATSAAVGGYEQYFGPGTRLTVT.

This rearrangement joins TRBV19 to TRBJ2-5; no reliable D call. Trimming cost V 3 bases and J 0 bases, with 11 bases left between them. Germline values: CDR1 LNHDA, CDR2 SQIVND (reference sequence). The CDR3 is 15 residues long. CDR3 residues: CASSISVMYQETQYF. The CDR3, as DNA: TGTGCCAGTAGTATCTCGGTGATGTACCAAGAGACCCAGTACTTC.

This clonotype was seen more than once but under ten times. CDR3 in amino acids: CASTGRDRENSPLHF. The CDR3 region has the DNA TGTGCCAGCACCGGTCGAGACAGGGAAAATTCACCCCTCCACTTT. V is TRBV2 and J is TRBJ1-6; 7 bases are a match to TRBD1. The CDR3 is 15 amino acids. With V trimmed by 7 bases and J by 7 bases, 10 bases remained unmatched. Per the germline V gene, CDR1 is SNHLY and CDR2 is FYNNEI.

The genes are TRBV6-1 and TRBJ1-4; maybe TRBD1 (6 bases). V was cut by 8 bases and J by 0 bases, with 10 bases left in between. Germline V gene data show CDR1 as MNHNS and CDR2 as SASEGT. The CDR3 has 14 residues. The CDR3 region has the DNA TGTGCCAGCTGGGACACCCCAACTAATGAAAAACTGTTTTTT. Protein product: CASWDTPTNEKLFF.